This TCR beta chain comes out of a study of blood T cells in healthy people across ages. Findings of the study overall: Relative to aged donors, long-lived donors carried more naive CD4+ cells and displayed higher diversity.

This clonotype turned up a few times. What it binds is not known. The authors ran a second PCR of roughly 6 to 12 cycles using a sample-barcoded 5' primer and a J-beta primer mix. Using its own MiXCR run on the 5' RACE reads, TCRdb lists one record per CDR3 protein. The table has roughly 560,000 distinct CDR3 sequences, around 24% seen once. The CDR3 loop spans 15 amino acids. The V segment lost 7 bases and the J segment 6 bases; nucleotides outside the gene matches: 5. Germline values: CDR1 SGHDT, CDR2 YYEEEE. These data were also reused for a study on T cells of mothers and their children. Per that paper: Study donors consisted of a few healthy Caucasian mothers and their six children. For each mother, over 9.5 million TCR beta CDR3 reads were obtained, and for each child, around 3 million.

Sequencing was done on a sample of blood. The J gene is TRBJ2-2, the V gene TRBV5-6, with 14 bases matching TRBD2. The TCR originated in a boy younger than 18 in good health. This chain's CDR3 is CASSGLAGVSGELFF. In DNA form, the CDR3 reads TGTGCCAGCTCGGGACTAGCGGGAGTTTCCGGGGAGCTGTTTTTT.